Below, one T cell receptor (beta chain) is given with its context. The antigen remains unidentified. This entry comes from a study of T-cell memory formation after mild COVID-19. Study-wide results and limits: Pre-infection memory showed some responding clones, and this suggested that cross-reactive memory joined.

In TCRdb, the 5' RACE reads were re-called with MiXCR into one record per CDR3 protein. The data contain a few hundred thousand distinct CDR3 sequences, around 17% of them singletons. The CDR3 covers 14 residues. Germline-derived CDR1 and CDR2 are SGHNT and YYREEE (reference sequence). V lost 3 bases, J lost 2 bases, and 2 bases stayed unmatched. Sequencing used PBMCs or a T cell subset sorted from them (not recorded which). This sequence originates from a man aged 18 to 30 who had mild COVID-19 (a few samples of this study predate the infection). Cell type and time point are not known. This sequence joins TRBV5-4 and TRBJ2-5; 9 nucleotides line up with TRBD2. The CDR3 loop is CASSSLAGQETQYF. The CDR3 nucleotides are TGTGCCAGCAGCTCGCTAGCGGGACAAGAGACCCAGTACTTC.